This T cell receptor (beta chain) was sequenced during a study of T-cell reconstitution after alpha-beta-depleted transplantation in children. Preparation of the TCRbeta library used unique molecular identifiers. Using its own MiXCR run on the PCR reads, TCRdb lists one record per CDR3 protein. The repertoire holds some 520,000 distinct CDR3 sequences, over 25% seen once, with approximately 2.3% in the top ten. The germline V gene has CDR1 MNHNS and CDR2 SASEGT. CDR3 size: 14 residues. The germline V and J ends were trimmed by 4 bases and 4 bases, with 13 bases remaining between them. This receptor was identified in a human donor who donated a stem cell graft to a child with aplastic anemia. The genes are TRBV6-1 and TRBJ1-2, with D possibly matching TRBD1 (6 bases). This material consisted of PBMCs from the stem cell graft donor, taken from the stem cell graft. CDR3 in amino acids: CASSAGHLVYGYTF. In nucleotides, the CDR3 is TGTGCCAGCAGTGCGGGACACCTGGTCTATGGCTACACCTTC.